The 16 T cell receptor beta chains reported below all come from one sample, sequenced in a study of breast tumors, draining lymph nodes, adjacent tissues. Breast cancer patients provided tissue from their axillary draining lymph nodes. Using its own MiXCR run on the multiplex PCR reads, TCRdb lists one record per CDR3 protein. The sample lists about 89,000 distinct CDR3 sequences; over 25% were seen once. Sequenced: axillary lymph node tissue. These receptors all come from a female donor with breast cancer. Some clones in this sample may be carry-over from other donors' samples.

This clonotype was seen more than once but under ten times. V and J are TRBV2 and TRBJ1-1; no firm D call. This CDR3 is 13 amino acids long. Trimming cost V 7 bases and J 3 bases, with 12 bases left between them. Per the germline V gene, CDR1 is SNHLY and CDR2 is FYNNEI. The CDR3 loop reads CASKKGMDTEAFF. DNA of the CDR3: TGTGCCAGCAAGAAGGGAATGGACACTGAAGCTTTCTTT.

This clonotype was detected ten times or more. The gene calls are TRBV24-1 and TRBJ2-1; 8 bases are shared with TRBD2. Trimming cost V 0 bases and J 6 bases; bases outside gene matches: 0. CDR3 size: 14 residues. CDR1 and CDR2 (germline): KGHDR, SFDVKD. DNA for the CDR3: TGTGCCACCAGTGATTTGGGGACTAGCAATGAGCAGTTCTTC. Encoded protein: CATSDLGTSNEQFF.

The gene calls are TRBV24-1 and TRBJ2-2, with 7 bases fitting TRBD2. The CDR3 is made up of 13 amino acids. In germline, CDR1 is KGHDR, CDR2 SFDVKD. The V segment lost 5 bases and the J segment 5 bases; nucleotides outside the gene matches: 1. CDR3 region: CATSGGGTGELFF. In nucleotides, the CDR3 is TGTGCCACCAGTGGGGGAGGGACCGGGGAGCTGTTTTTT.

This clonotype was counted at least ten times. The chain combines TRBV4-1 with TRBJ2-7, with 7 bases identical to TRBD2. CDR1 is MGHRA and CDR2 is YSYEKL in the germline V gene. The J segment lost 3 bases and the V segment lost 3 bases, leaving 11 bases of the junction unmatched. This CDR3 is 16 amino acids long. CDR3 sequence reads: CASSQSKSGNGYEQYF. The CDR3, as DNA: TGCGCCAGCAGCCAGTCTAAGAGCGGGAATGGCTACGAGCAGTACTTC.

The chain recombines TRBV12-3 or TRBV12-4 with TRBJ2-7; 12 bases fit TRBD1. Losses at the gene ends were 5 bases for V and 2 bases for J; bases not matched to a gene: 10. The CDR3 is 17 amino acids. CDR3 sequence reads: CASSIGTGGWLAYEQYF. Written as DNA, the CDR3 is TGTGCCAGCAGTATCGGGACAGGGGGCTGGCTGGCCTACGAGCAGTACTTC.

The chain joins TRBV12-3 or TRBV12-4 to TRBJ2-3; TRBD1 might be the D (6 bases). The CDR3 is 13 residues long. The V end was cut by 6 bases, the J end by 11 bases, with 18 bases between. Here the CDR3 reads CASRNRTANEQYF. Written as DNA, the CDR3 is TGTGCCAGCAGAAATAGGACAGCCAATGAGCAGTATTTT.

This clonotype was seen only once. The chain couples TRBV7-8 to TRBJ1-3, with D unresolved. Trimming cost V 5 bases and J 8 bases, with 13 bases left between them. This CDR3 region has 13 residues. Per germline, CDR1 SGHVS and CDR2 FQNEAQ. This CDR3 is CASSPLPGDTIYF. CDR3 bases: TGTGCCAGCAGCCCTCTACCGGGAGACACCATATATTTT.

There are many counts of this clonotype. V and J are TRBV3-1 and TRBJ2-3, with D unresolved. Germline V gene data show CDR1 as LGHDT and CDR2 as YNNKEL (reference sequence). This CDR3 has 14 amino acids. Trimming left V 1 base short and J 0 bases short, with 5 bases between. The CDR3 is CASSQGVSTDTQYF. The CDR3 coding sequence is TGTGCCAGCAGCCAAGGTGTTAGCACAGATACGCAGTATTTT.

This clonotype was found many times. The chain carries TRBV11-3 and TRBJ2-1; a weak D match, TRBD1 (6 bases). Germline V lookup: CDR1 SGHNT, CDR2 YENEEA. The CDR3 contains 16 residues. With 5 bases removed from V and 7 bases from J, the gap between germline ends came to 21 bases. The CDR3 is CASSAYTGKRGNEQFF. The DNA of the CDR3 is TGTGCCAGCAGCGCGTATACAGGGAAAAGGGGTAATGAGCAGTTCTTC.

A note on this clonotype: A single base separates this from a much larger clone, so it may be a read error. The chain links TRBV11-3 to TRBJ2-2; no clear D. V lost 4 bases, J lost 10 bases, and 16 bases lay in between. Germline CDR1 is SGHNT and CDR2 is YENEEA. The CDR3 has 14 amino acids. CDR3 nucleotides: TGTGCCAGCAGCTGGGTGACGGGCCCCGAGGAGCTGTTTTTT. It specifies CASSWVTGPEELFF. Together with reference TRBV11-3 and TRBJ2-2, the CDR3 gives the full variable domain: EAGVVQSPRYKIIEKKQPVAFWCNPISGHNTLYWYLQNLGQGPELLIRYENEEAVDDSQLPKDRFSAERLKGVDSTLKIQPAELGDSAVYLCASSWVTGPEELFFGEGSRLTVL.

This clonotype has at least ten counts. The rearrangement uses TRBV2 and TRBJ1-2, with no clear D. The V gene lost 11 bases and the J gene lost 4 bases, with 17 bases spanning the gap. The CDR3 runs to 13 residues. CDR1 is SNHLY and CDR2 is FYNNEI in the germline V gene. DNA of the CDR3: TGTGCCTTCAAGGTGGAGGGCGGCTATGGCTACACCTTC. Protein: CAFKVEGGYGYTF.

This clonotype came up many times. This rearrangement joins TRBV24-1 to TRBJ2-1, with D possibly TRBD2 on 6 matching bases. CDR3 length: 18 amino acids. Germline loops: CDR1 KGHDR, CDR2 SFDVKD. The V gene lost 0 bases and the J gene lost 1 base, with 15 bases spanning the gap. The CDR3 sequence: CATSDLGAGAGSYNEQFF. CDR3 bases: TGTGCCACCAGTGATTTGGGGGCCGGGGCGGGATCCTACAATGAGCAGTTCTTC.

This clonotype was found many times. A much larger clone lies a single base off, so this may be a read error. The rearrangement links TRBV20-1 to TRBJ2-7; TRBD2 aligns across 7 bases. The CDR3 is 14 residues long. Germline CDR1 reads DFQATT; CDR2 reads SNEGSKA (reference sequence). V lost 3 bases, J lost 6 bases, and 11 bases stayed unmatched. Here the CDR3 reads CSASPGTKTSEQYF. In DNA, the CDR3 is TGCAGTGCTAGTCCCGGGACTAAAACCTCCGAGCAGTACTTC.

This clonotype came up many times. The gene calls are TRBV4-1 and TRBJ2-7, with a possible D match to TRBD2 (6 bases). V lost 1 base and J 3 bases, leaving 10 bases between the germline ends. The CDR3 runs to 14 residues. Germline values: CDR1 MGHRA, CDR2 YSYEKL. CDR3 amino acids: CASSQGGERYEQYF. For the CDR3, the DNA is TGCGCCAGCAGCCAAGGCGGGGAACGCTACGAGCAGTACTTC.

This chain connects TRBV28 to TRBJ2-1; D is perhaps TRBD2 (6 bases). Per germline, CDR1 MDHEN and CDR2 SYDVKM. CDR3 length equals 12 residues. Deletions cut 3 bases from V and 7 bases from J, with 7 bases between. The CDR3: CASSLGGNEQFF. CDR3 DNA sequence: TGTGCCAGCAGTTTGGGAGGTAATGAGCAGTTCTTC.

This clonotype was recorded many times. The rearrangement links TRBV11-2 to TRBJ2-7; 12 bases are a match to TRBD2. Per germline, CDR1 SGHAT and CDR2 FQNNGV. V shed 4 bases, J shed 0 bases, and the junction held 1 base outside the gene matches. The CDR3 loop spans 15 amino acids. CDR3 sequence reads: CASSSTSGSSYEQYF. The CDR3 bases are TGTGCCAGCAGCTCGACTAGCGGGAGCTCCTACGAGCAGTACTTC. Complete variable domain (other parts from reference TRBV11-2 and TRBJ2-7): EAGVAQSPRYKIIEKRQSVAFWCNPISGHATLYWYQQILGQGPKLLIQFQNNGVVDDSQLPKDRFSAERLKGVDSTLKIQPAKLEDSAVYLCASSSTSGSSYEQYFGPGTRLTVT.